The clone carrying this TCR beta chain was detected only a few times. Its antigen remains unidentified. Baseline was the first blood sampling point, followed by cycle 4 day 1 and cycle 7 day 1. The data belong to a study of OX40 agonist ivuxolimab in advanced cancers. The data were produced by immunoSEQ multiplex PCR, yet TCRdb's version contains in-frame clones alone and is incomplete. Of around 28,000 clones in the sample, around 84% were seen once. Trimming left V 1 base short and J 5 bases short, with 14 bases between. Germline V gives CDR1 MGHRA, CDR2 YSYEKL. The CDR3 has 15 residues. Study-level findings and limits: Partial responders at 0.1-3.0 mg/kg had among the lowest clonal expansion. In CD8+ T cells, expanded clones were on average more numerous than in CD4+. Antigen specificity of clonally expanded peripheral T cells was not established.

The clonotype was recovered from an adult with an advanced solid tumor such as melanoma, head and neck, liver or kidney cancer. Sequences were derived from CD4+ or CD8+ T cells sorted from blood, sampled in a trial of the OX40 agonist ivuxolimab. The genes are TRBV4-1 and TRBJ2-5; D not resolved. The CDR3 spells CASSQGAARVETQYF. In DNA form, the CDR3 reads TGCGCCAGCAGCCAAGGGGCGGCCCGGGTTGAGACCCAGTACTTC.